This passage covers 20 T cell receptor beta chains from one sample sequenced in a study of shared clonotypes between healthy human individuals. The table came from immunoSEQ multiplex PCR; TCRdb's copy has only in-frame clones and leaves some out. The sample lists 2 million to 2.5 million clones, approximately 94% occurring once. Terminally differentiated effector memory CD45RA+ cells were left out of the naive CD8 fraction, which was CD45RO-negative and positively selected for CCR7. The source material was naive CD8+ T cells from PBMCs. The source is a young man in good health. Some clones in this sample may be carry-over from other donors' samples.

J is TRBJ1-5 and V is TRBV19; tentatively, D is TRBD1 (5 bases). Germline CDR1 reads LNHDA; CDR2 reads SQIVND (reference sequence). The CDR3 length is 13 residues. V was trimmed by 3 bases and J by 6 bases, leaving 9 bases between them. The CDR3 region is CASSIRDGQPQHF. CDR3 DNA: TGTGCCAGTAGTATCCGGGACGGTCAGCCCCAGCATTTT.

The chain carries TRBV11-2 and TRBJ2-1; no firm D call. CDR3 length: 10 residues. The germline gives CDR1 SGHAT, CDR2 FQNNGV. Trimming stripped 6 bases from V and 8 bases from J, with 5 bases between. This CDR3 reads CASRNHEQFF. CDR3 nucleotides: TGTGCCAGCAGGAACCATGAGCAGTTCTTC.

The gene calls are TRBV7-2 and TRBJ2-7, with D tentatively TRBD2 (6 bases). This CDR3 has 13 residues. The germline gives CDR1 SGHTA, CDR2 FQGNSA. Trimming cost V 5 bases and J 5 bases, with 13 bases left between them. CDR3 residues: CASSPTWGDEQYF. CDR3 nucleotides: TGTGCCAGCAGCCCGACGTGGGGGGACGAGCAGTACTTC.

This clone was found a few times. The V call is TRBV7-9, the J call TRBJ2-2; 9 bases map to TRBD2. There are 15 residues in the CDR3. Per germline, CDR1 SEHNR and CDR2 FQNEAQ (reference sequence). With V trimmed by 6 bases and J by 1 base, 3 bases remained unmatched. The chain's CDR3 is CASRIAGVNTGELFF. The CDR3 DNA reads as TGTGCCAGCAGGATAGCGGGAGTGAACACCGGGGAGCTGTTTTTT. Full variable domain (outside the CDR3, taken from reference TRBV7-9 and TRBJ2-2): DTGVSQNPRHKITKRGQNVTFRCDPISEHNRLYWYRQTLGQGPEFLTYFQNEAQLEKSRLLSDRFSAERPKGSFSTLEIQRTEQGDSAMYLCASRIAGVNTGELFFGEGSRLTVL.

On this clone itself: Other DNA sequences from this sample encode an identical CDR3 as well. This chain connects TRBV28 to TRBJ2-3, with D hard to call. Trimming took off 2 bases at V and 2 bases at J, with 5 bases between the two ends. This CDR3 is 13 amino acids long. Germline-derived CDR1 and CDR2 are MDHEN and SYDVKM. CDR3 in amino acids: CASSLEDTDTQYF. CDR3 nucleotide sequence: TGTGCCAGCAGTTTAGAAGACACAGATACGCAGTATTTT.

The CDR3 reads CASSLAEGLAYEQYF. For the CDR3, the DNA is TGTGCCAGCAGCTTAGCTGAAGGACTAGCCTACGAGCAGTACTTC. The V and J genes are TRBV7-9 and TRBJ2-7, with 7 bases lining up with TRBD2. The germline V gene has CDR1 SEHNR and CDR2 FQNEAQ (reference sequence). The J segment lost 2 bases and the V segment lost 0 bases, leaving 4 bases of the junction unmatched. CDR3 length equals 15 residues.

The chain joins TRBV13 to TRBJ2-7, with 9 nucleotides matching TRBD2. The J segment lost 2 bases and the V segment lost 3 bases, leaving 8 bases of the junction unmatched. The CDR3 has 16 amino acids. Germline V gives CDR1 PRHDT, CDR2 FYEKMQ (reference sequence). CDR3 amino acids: CASSFPRAGGPYEQYF. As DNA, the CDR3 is TGTGCCAGCAGCTTCCCGCGTGCGGGAGGGCCCTACGAGCAGTACTTC.

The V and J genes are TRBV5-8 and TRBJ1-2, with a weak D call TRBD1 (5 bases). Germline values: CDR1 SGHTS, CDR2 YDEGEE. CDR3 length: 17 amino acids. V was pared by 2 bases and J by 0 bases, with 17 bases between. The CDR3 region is CASSLPQGSVPNYGYTF. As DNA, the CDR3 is TGTGCCAGCAGCTTACCTCAGGGTTCGGTGCCTAACTATGGCTACACCTTC.

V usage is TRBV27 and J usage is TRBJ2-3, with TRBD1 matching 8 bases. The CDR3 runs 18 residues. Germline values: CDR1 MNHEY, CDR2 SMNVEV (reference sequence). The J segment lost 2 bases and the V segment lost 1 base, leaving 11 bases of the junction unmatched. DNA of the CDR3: TGTGCCAGCAGTTTATTGGTTGGCGGACAGGGAACCACAGATACGCAGTATTTT. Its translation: CASSLLVGGQGTTDTQYF.

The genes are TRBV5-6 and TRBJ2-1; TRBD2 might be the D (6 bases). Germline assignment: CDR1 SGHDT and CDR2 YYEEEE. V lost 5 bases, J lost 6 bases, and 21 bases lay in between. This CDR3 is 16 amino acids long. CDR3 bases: TGTGCCAGCAGTCTCAACCCGGGACTGAGGGCCAATGAGCAGTTCTTC. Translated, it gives CASSLNPGLRANEQFF.

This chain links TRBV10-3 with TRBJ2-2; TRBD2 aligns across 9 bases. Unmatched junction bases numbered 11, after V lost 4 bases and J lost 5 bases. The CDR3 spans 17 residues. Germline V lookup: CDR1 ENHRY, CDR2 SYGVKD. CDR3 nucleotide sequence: TGTGCCATCAGTGCCCCCTCGGTAGCGGGAGATACCGGGGAGCTGTTTTTT. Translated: CAISAPSVAGDTGELFF.

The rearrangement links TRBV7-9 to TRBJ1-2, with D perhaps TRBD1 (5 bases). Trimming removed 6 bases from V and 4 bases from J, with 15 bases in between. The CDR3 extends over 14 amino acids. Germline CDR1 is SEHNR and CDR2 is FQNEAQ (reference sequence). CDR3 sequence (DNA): TGTGCCAGCAGTCCCCCGGGGGGTACCTATGGCTACACCTTC. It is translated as CASSPPGGTYGYTF.

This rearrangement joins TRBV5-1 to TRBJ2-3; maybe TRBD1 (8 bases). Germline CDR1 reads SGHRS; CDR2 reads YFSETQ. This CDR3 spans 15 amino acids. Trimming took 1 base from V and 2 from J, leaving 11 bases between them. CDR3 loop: CASSLTGGVTDTQYF. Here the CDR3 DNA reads TGCGCCAGCAGCTTGACAGGGGGGGTCACAGATACGCAGTATTTT.

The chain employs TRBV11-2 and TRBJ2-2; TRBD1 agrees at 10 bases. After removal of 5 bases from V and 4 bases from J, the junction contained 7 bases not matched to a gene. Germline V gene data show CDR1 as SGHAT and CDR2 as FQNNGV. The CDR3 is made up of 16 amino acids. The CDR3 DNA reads TGTGCCAGCAGCGATAGAGACAGGGGGCCCACCGGGGAGCTGTTTTTT. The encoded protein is CASSDRDRGPTGELFF.

The CDR3 spells CAISPLAGSDNEQFF. In nucleotides, the CDR3 is TGTGCCATCAGCCCTCTAGCGGGTTCCGACAATGAGCAGTTCTTC. The rearrangement joins TRBV10-3 to TRBJ2-1; TRBD2 matches at 8 bases. The germline V gene has CDR1 ENHRY and CDR2 SYGVKD. This CDR3 contains 15 residues. Trimming cost V 6 bases and J 5 bases; bases outside gene matches: 9.

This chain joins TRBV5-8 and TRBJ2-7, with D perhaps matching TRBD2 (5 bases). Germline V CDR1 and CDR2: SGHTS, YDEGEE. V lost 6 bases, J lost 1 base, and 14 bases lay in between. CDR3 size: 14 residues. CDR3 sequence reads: CASIRGEGSYEQYF. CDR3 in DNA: TGTGCCAGCATCCGAGGCGAGGGATCCTACGAGCAGTACTTC. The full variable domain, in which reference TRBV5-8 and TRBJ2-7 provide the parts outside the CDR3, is EAGVTQSPTHLIKTRGQQATLRCSPISGHTSVYWYQQALGLGLQFLLWYDEGEERNRGNFPPRFSGRQFPNYSSELNVNALELEDSALYLCASIRGEGSYEQYFGPGTRLTVT.

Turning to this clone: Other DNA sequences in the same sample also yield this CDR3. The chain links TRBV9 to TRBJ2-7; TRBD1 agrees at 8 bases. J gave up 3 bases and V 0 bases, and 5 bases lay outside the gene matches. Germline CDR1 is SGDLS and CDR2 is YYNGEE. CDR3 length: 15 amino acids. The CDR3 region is CASSVAAGGSYEQYF. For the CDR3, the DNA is TGTGCCAGCAGCGTAGCGGCAGGGGGCAGCTACGAGCAGTACTTC.

The CDR3: CASSPWDRTNTGELFF. In DNA, the CDR3 is TGTGCCAGCAGCCCGTGGGACAGGACGAACACCGGGGAGCTGTTTTTT. The chain uses TRBV9 and TRBJ2-2, with TRBD1 matching 8 bases. From germline, CDR1 is SGDLS and CDR2 YYNGEE. The CDR3 runs to 16 residues. V shed 4 bases, J shed 0 bases, and the junction held 5 bases outside the gene matches.

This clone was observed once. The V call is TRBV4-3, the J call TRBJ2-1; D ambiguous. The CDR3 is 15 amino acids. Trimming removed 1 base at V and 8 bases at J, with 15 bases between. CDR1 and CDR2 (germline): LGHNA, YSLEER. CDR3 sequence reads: CASSQVWSGVDEQFF. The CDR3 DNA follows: TGCGCCAGCAGCCAAGTCTGGTCTGGGGTGGATGAGCAGTTCTTC.

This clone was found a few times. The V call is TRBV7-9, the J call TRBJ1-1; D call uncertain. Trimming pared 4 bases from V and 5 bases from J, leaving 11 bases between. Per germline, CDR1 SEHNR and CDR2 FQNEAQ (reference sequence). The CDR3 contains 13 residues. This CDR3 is CASSYGMGTEAFF. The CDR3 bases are TGTGCCAGCAGCTACGGGATGGGAACTGAAGCTTTCTTT. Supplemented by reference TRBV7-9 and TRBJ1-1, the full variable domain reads DTGVSQNPRHKITKRGQNVTFRCDPISEHNRLYWYRQTLGQGPEFLTYFQNEAQLEKSRLLSDRFSAERPKGSFSTLEIQRTEQGDSAMYLCASSYGMGTEAFFGQGTRLTVV.